The 10 T cell receptor beta chains listed next were all sequenced from one sample in a study of cytomegalovirus exposure and HLA in healthy donors. The PCR was carried out with 60 Vbeta primers and 13 Jbeta primers. TCRdb's copy holds only in-frame clones and misses some; the assay was immunoSEQ multiplex PCR. The data show over 130,000 clones, 70% to 90% seen once. The sequenced sample was PBMCs. These TCRs come from a man aged 45-65 years in good health and CMV-seronegative.

This chain uses TRBV2 with TRBJ1-4; 8 bases are shared with TRBD1. Germline CDR1 is SNHLY and CDR2 is FYNNEI. The junction had 9 bases not matched to a gene; V was cut back by 7 bases and J by 8 bases. The CDR3 covers 14 residues. The CDR3 coding sequence is TGTGCCAGCAAAGGAGACAGGGGACGAGAAAAACTGTTTTTT. Its translation: CASKGDRGREKLFF.

The chain links TRBV7-2 to TRBJ2-3; no definite D call. This CDR3 has 12 residues. Germline lookup yields CDR1 SGHTA and CDR2 FQGNSA. Between the trimmed V and J ends, which lost 2 bases and 6 bases, there was a span of 6 bases. Here the CDR3 DNA reads TGTGCCAGCAGCTTATATTTGGATACGCAGTATTTT. Translated, it gives CASSLYLDTQYF.

The rearrangement uses TRBV5-6 and TRBJ1-2; 10 bases fit TRBD1. CDR3 size: 12 residues. The trim removed 9 bases at V and 8 bases at J, leaving 7 bases unmatched. Germline values: CDR1 SGHDT, CDR2 YYEEEE. This CDR3 reads CATGGQGHGYTF. The CDR3 DNA follows: TGTGCCACCGGGGGACAGGGGCACGGCTACACCTTC.

V is TRBV5-6 and J is TRBJ1-1; D remains ambiguous. This CDR3 has 14 amino acids. The germline V and J ends were trimmed by 1 base and 1 base, with 8 bases remaining between them. CDR1 is SGHDT and CDR2 is YYEEEE in the germline V gene. CDR3 residues: CASSLTATNTEAFF. The CDR3 nucleotides read TGTGCCAGCAGCTTGACAGCCACGAACACTGAAGCTTTCTTT.

The gene calls are TRBV9 and TRBJ1-1; a weak D match, TRBD1 (5 bases). The length of the CDR3 is 15 residues. V was pared by 0 bases and J by 1 base, with 10 bases between. From germline, CDR1 is SGDLS and CDR2 YYNGEE. CDR3 bases: TGTGCCAGCAGCGTAGCCCCTGACAGGAACACTGAAGCTTTCTTT. This codes for CASSVAPDRNTEAFF.

V and J are TRBV19 and TRBJ1-5; the match to TRBD1 covers 7 bases. CDR1 and CDR2 (germline): LNHDA, SQIVND (reference sequence). Trimming took 4 bases from V and 4 from J; bases not matched to a gene: 7. The CDR3 has 15 residues. The DNA for the CDR3 is TGTGCCAGTAGTAACTTCGGACAGGTTAATCAGCCCCAGCATTTT. As protein: CASSNFGQVNQPQHF.

This chain links TRBV10-1 with TRBJ2-7, with TRBD2 identical over 8 bases. Trimming took 2 bases from V and 7 from J; bases not matched to a gene: 7. The germline gives CDR1 WNHNN, CDR2 SYGVQD (reference sequence). CDR3 length equals 14 residues. CDR3 protein: CASSESGGLLEQYF. Written as DNA, the CDR3 is TGCGCCAGCAGTGAGAGCGGGGGCCTCTTAGAGCAGTACTTC.

The sample holds one count of this clone. This sequence joins TRBV19 and TRBJ1-6; TRBD1 might be the D (5 bases). Germline CDR1 LNHDA, CDR2 SQIVND (reference sequence). This CDR3 spans 14 amino acids. Trimming removed 5 bases from V and 9 bases from J, with 14 bases in between. The CDR3 coding sequence is TGTGCCAGTAGTGCTCGGGGGATTGGTTCACCCCTCCACTTT. Its protein product is CASSARGIGSPLHF.

This clone appeared a few times. J is TRBJ2-5 and V is TRBV5-5; 11 bases agree with TRBD1. V lost 5 bases and J lost 6; bases outside the gene matches: 9. Germline values: CDR1 SGHKS, CDR2 YYEKEE (reference sequence). This CDR3 is built from 15 residues. The CDR3 nucleotides are TGTGCCAGCAGTTTCGGACAGGGGGCTAGGAAGACCCAGTACTTC. Encoded protein: CASSFGQGARKTQYF.

The chain recombines TRBV5-4 with TRBJ1-4, with D uncertain. V lost 0 bases and J 4 bases, leaving 4 bases between the germline ends. Germline V CDR1 and CDR2: SGHNT, YYREEE (reference sequence). This CDR3 is 13 amino acids long. The CDR3 loop reads CASSLGDNEKLFF. The CDR3 DNA sequence: TGTGCCAGCAGCTTGGGAGATAATGAAAAACTGTTTTTT.